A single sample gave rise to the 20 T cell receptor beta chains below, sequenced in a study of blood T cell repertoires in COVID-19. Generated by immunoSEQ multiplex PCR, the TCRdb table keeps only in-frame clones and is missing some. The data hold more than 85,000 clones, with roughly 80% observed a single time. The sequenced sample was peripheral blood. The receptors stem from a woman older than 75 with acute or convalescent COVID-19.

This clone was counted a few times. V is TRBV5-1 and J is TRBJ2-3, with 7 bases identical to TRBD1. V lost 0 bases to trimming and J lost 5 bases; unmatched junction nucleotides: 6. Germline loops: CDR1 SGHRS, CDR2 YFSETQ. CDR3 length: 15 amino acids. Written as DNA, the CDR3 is TGCGCCAGCAGCTTGGGACAGGGACGGGGAGATACGCAGTATTTT. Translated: CASSLGQGRGDTQYF.

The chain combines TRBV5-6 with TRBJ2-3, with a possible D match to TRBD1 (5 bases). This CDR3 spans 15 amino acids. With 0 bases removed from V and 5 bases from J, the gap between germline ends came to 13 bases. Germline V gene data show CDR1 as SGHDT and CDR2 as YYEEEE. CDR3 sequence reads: CASSLGAGRGDTQYF. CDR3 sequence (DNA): TGTGCCAGCAGCTTGGGAGCAGGTAGGGGAGATACGCAGTATTTT.

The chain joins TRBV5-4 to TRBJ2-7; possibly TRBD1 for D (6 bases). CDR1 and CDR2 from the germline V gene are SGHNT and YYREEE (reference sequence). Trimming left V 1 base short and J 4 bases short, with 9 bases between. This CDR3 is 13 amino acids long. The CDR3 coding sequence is TGTGCCAGCAGCTTGCGTCAGGGGTACGAGCAGTACGTC. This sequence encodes CASSLRQGYEQYV.

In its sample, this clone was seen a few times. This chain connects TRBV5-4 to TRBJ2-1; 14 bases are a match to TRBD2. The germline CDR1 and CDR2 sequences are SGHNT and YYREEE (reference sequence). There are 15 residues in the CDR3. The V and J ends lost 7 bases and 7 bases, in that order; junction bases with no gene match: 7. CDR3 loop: CASSSGTSGSNEQFF. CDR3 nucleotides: TGTGCCAGCTCTTCCGGGACTAGCGGGAGTAATGAGCAGTTCTTC.

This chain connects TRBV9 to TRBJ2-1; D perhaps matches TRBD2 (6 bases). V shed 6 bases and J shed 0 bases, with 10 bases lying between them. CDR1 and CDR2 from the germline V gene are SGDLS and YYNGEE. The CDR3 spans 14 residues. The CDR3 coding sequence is TGTGCCAGCAATGGAGGGCCCTCCTACAATGAGCAGTTCTTC. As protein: CASNGGPSYNEQFF.

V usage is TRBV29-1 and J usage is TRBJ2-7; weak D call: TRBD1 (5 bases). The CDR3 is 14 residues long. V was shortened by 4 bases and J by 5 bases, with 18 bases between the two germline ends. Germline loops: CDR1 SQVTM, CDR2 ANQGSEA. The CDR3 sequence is CSVAVGQGWDEQYF. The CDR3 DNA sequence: TGCAGCGTTGCGGTTGGGCAGGGATGGGACGAGCAGTACTTC.

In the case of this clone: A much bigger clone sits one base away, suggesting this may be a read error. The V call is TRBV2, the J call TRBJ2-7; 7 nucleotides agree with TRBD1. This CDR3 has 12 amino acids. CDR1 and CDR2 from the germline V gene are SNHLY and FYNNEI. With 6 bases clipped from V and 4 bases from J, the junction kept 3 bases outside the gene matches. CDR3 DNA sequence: TGTGCCAGCAGCCCGGACAGGTACGAGCAGTACTTC. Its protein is CASSPDRYEQYF.

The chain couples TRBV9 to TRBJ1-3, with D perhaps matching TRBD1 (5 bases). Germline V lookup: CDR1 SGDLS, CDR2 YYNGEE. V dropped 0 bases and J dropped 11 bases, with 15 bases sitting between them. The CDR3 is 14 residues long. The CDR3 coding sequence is TGTGCCAGCAGCGTAGGAGGGGCGGGGAGCTCCATATATTTT. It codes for CASSVGGAGSSIYF.

DNA of the CDR3: TGCGCCAGCAGCTTGCCCGACAGCTCTGGGGCCAACGTCCTGACTTTC. It specifies CASSLPDSSGANVLTF. V is TRBV5-1 and J is TRBJ2-6; D might be TRBD1 (5 bases). Between the trimmed V and J ends, which lost 1 base and 0 bases, there was a span of 8 bases. Looked up from germline, CDR1 is SGHRS and CDR2 is YFSETQ. The CDR3 length is 16 residues.

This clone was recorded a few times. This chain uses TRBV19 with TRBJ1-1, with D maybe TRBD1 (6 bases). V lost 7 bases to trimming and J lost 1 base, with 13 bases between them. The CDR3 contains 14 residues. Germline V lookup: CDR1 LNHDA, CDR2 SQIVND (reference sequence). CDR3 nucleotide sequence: TGTGCCAGTATTCCGGGACACCAGAACACTGAAGCTTTCTTT. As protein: CASIPGHQNTEAFF.

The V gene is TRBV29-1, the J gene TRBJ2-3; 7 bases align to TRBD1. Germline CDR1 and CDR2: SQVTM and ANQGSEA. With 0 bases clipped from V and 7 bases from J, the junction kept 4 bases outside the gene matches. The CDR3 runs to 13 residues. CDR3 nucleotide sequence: TGCAGCGTTGAAGAAACGGGACAGTATACGCAGTATTTT. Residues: CSVEETGQYTQYF.

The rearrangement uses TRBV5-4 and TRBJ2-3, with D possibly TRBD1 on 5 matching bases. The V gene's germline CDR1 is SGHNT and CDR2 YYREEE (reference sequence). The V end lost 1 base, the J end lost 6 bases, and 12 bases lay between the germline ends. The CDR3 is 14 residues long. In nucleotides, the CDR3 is TGTGCCAGCAGCTTGTGGGGCTTTTGGGATACGCAGTATTTT. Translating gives CASSLWGFWDTQYF.

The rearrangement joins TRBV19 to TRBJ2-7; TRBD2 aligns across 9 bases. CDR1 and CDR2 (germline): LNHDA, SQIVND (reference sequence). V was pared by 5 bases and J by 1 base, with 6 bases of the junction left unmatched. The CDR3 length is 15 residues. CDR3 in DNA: TGTGCCAGTAGTCCATTAGCGGGAGAGTCCTACGAGCAGTACGTC. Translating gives CASSPLAGESYEQYV.

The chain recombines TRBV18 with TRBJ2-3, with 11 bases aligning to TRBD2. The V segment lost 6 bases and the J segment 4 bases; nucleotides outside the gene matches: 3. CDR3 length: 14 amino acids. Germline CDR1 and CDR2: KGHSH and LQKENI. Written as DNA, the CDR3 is TGTGCCAGCTCCTTAGCGGGAGGGCCAGATACGCAGTATTTT. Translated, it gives CASSLAGGPDTQYF.

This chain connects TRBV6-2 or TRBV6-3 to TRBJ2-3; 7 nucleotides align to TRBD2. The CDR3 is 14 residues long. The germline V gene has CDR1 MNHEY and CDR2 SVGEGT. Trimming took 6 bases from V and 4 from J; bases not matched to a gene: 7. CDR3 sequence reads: CASSRGSSADTQYF. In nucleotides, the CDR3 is TGTGCCAGCAGCCGCGGGAGTTCCGCAGATACGCAGTATTTT.

Here the CDR3 reads CATSPGLAVSNTQYF. The CDR3, as DNA: TGTGCCACCAGCCCGGGACTAGCGGTTTCAAATACGCAGTATTTT. This sequence joins TRBV24-1 and TRBJ2-3, with TRBD2 matching 11 bases. The V gene end was trimmed by 7 bases and the J gene end by 7 bases; junction bases not matched to a gene: 9. Germline V gene data show CDR1 as KGHDR and CDR2 as SFDVKD. CDR3 length: 15 amino acids.

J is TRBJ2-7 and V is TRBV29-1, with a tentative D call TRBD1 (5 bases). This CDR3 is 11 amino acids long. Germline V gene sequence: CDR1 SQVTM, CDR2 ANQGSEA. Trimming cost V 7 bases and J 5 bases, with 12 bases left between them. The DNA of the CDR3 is TGCAGCGCCTTCAGGGAAAACGAGCAGTACGTC. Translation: CSAFRENEQYV.

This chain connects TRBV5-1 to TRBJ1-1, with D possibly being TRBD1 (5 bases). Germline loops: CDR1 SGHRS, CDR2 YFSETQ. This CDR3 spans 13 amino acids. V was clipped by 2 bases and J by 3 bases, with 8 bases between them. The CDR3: CASSFDRHTEAFF. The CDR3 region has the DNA TGCGCCAGCAGCTTCGACAGACACACTGAAGCTTTCTTT.

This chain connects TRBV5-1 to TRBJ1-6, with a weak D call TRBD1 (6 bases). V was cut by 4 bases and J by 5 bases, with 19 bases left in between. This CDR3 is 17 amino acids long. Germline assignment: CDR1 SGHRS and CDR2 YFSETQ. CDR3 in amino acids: CASSRTNAGANNSPLHF. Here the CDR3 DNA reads TGCGCCAGCAGCCGCACAAACGCAGGGGCGAATAATTCACCCCTCCACTTT. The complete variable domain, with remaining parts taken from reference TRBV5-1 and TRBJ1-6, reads KAGVTQTPRYLIKTRGQQVTLSCSPISGHRSVSWYQQTPGQGLQFLFEYFSETQRNKGNFPGRFSGRQFSNSRSEMNVSTLELGDSALYLCASSRTNAGANNSPLHFGNGTRLTVT.

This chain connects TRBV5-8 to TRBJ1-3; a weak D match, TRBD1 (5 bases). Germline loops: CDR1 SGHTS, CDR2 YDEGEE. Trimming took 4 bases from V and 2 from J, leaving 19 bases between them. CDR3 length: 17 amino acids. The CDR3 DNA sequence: TGTGCCAGCAGCCGGCGCAGGACCTCAGGGCCTGGAAACACCATATATTTT. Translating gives CASSRRRTSGPGNTIYF.